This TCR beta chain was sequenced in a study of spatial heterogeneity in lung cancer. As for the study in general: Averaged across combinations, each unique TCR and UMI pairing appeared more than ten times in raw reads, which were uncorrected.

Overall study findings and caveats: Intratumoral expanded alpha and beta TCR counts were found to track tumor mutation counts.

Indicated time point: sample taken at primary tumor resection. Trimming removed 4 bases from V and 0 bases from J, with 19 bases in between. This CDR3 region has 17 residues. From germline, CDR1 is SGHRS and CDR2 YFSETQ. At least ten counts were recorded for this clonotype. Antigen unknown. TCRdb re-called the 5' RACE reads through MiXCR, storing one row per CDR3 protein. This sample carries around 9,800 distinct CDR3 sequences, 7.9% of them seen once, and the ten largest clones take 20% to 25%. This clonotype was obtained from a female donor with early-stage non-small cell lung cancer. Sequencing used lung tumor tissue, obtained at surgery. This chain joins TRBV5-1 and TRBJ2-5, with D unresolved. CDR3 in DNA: TGCGCCAGCAGCCCCCTTCTCCTCACCGTGTACCAAGAGACCCAGTACTTC. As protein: CASSPLLLTVYQETQYF.